This TCR beta chain was found in a study of identifying expanded T cells in peripheral blood. Findings and limits, study-wide: Differentially abundant clones: about 1.1 between replicates, about 16 at around 14 days, around 20 at four.

The germline CDR1 and CDR2 sequences are MNHNS and SASEGT. Deletions cut 4 bases from V and 4 bases from J, with 12 bases between. The CDR3 spans 14 residues. Produced via immunoSEQ multiplex PCR; TCRdb's table is partial and in-frame only. The sample contains just under 65,000 clones, 87% of which appear only once. Points on this clone: The antigen is not known.

This receptor was obtained from a person aged 18-70 years in good health. Sequencing was done on a sample of blood. V usage is TRBV6-1 and J usage is TRBJ2-3; D is ambiguous. This CDR3 reads CASSVSTEPDTQYF. For the CDR3, the DNA is TGTGCCAGCAGTGTATCGACCGAGCCAGATACGCAGTATTTT.